Presented here are 9 T cell receptor beta chains from one specimen sequenced in a study of T cell responses to AZD1222 COVID-19 vaccine. Method: immunoSEQ multiplex PCR; TCRdb's copy keeps in-frame clones and lacks some. This table has 150,000 to 200,000 clones, approximately 92% appearing once. This specimen consisted of peripheral blood, obtained on day 0 of AZD1222 vaccination. The receptor set was obtained from an adult in good health.

This clone was detected only once. The V call is TRBV28, the J call TRBJ1-2, with D unresolved. CDR1 and CDR2 (germline): MDHEN, SYDVKM. Trimming pared 6 bases from V and 4 bases from J, leaving 18 bases between. There are 15 residues in the CDR3. CDR3 nucleotides: TGTGCCAGCAGATTGACTCGGGCCCCACTCTATGGCTACACCTTC. The encoded protein is CASRLTRAPLYGYTF.

V and J are TRBV3-1 (or the pseudogene TRBV3-2) and TRBJ1-2; 8 positions match TRBD1. CDR1 and CDR2 (germline): LGHDT, YNNKEL (reference sequence). J was trimmed by 1 base and V by 11 bases; bases with no gene match: 15. The CDR3 contains 16 residues. CDR3 protein: CAGVYLAGGNNYGYTF. The CDR3 DNA follows: TGTGCCGGGGTGTATTTGGCAGGGGGCAATAACTATGGCTACACCTTC.

The chain employs TRBV7-9 and TRBJ2-1, with D unclear. The germline gives CDR1 SEHNR, CDR2 FQNEAQ (reference sequence). V lost 3 bases and J lost 7, with 4 bases in between. The CDR3 totals 11 residues. In DNA, the CDR3 is TGTGCCAGCAGCTTTGGTAATGAGCAGTTCTTC. It specifies CASSFGNEQFF.

J is TRBJ1-2 and V is TRBV24-1, with D possibly being TRBD1 (5 bases). V was trimmed by 1 base and J by 6 bases, leaving 14 bases between them. The CDR3 consists of 15 residues. The germline V gene encodes CDR1 KGHDR and CDR2 SFDVKD. This CDR3 reads CATSDFRGSSNGYTF. The DNA of the CDR3 is TGTGCCACCAGTGATTTCCGGGGCTCTTCGAATGGCTACACCTTC.

The chain carries TRBV9 and TRBJ2-3; 10 nucleotides line up with TRBD2. CDR1 is SGDLS and CDR2 is YYNGEE in the germline V gene. The ends lost 0 bases at V and 5 bases at J; junction bases unmatched: 6. This CDR3 comprises 16 residues. The CDR3 DNA follows: TGTGCCAGCAGCGTAGGTCTAGCGGGAGTTGTAGATACGCAGTATTTT. It is translated as CASSVGLAGVVDTQYF.

In this sample, this clone turned up once. The chain combines TRBV10-3 with TRBJ1-1, with 10 bases fitting TRBD1. J lost 3 bases, V lost 10 bases, and 11 bases had no gene match. The germline V gene encodes CDR1 ENHRY and CDR2 SYGVKD. CDR3 length equals 15 residues. In DNA, the CDR3 is TGTGCCACTTTGCCGGCCGGGACAGGGGACACTGAAGCTTTCTTT. Translating gives CATLPAGTGDTEAFF.

The rearrangement uses TRBV11-3 and TRBJ1-1; maybe TRBD1 (5 bases). The CDR3 spans 13 residues. V was shortened by 3 bases and J by 5 bases, with 10 bases between the two germline ends. Germline lookup yields CDR1 SGHNT and CDR2 YENEEA. The DNA of the CDR3 is TGTGCCAGCAGCTTGGGATGGGGGACTGAAGCTTTCTTT. Translation gives CASSLGWGTEAFF.

V is TRBV3-1 (or the pseudogene TRBV3-2) and J is TRBJ1-6, with 9 nucleotides matching TRBD1. This CDR3 contains 17 residues. The J segment lost 1 base and the V segment lost 3 bases, leaving 4 bases of the junction unmatched. Germline CDR1 LGHDT, CDR2 YNNKEL (reference sequence). Here the CDR3 reads CASSQDRGFSYNSPLHF. As DNA, the CDR3 is TGTGCCAGCAGCCAGGACAGGGGATTTTCCTATAATTCACCCCTCCACTTT.

The chain uses TRBV19 and TRBJ1-2; weak D call: TRBD1 (5 bases). Between the trimmed V and J ends, which lost 2 bases and 7 bases, there was a span of 14 bases. Germline CDR1 LNHDA, CDR2 SQIVND (reference sequence). This CDR3 has 14 residues. In DNA form, the CDR3 reads TGTGCCAGTAGTATACGGGACGGTGGCGGTGGCTACACCTTC. Its translation is CASSIRDGGGGYTF.